The sequence of this T cell receptor beta chain was determined in a study of CD8+ T cells in alopecia areata (dated by TCRdb to 2016 to 2019). With regard to the full study: The study used high-throughput TCRbeta sequencing to examine T cell clonal expansion in alopecia areata, in both the C3H/HeJ mouse model and human patients. On the human side, TCRbeta sequencing was run on scalp tissue and on sorted CD4+ and CD8+ peripheral blood T cells from healthy controls and from alopecia areata patients with either patchy or totalis/universalis disease. Scalp clonality was compared among normal scalp (n=4), patchy alopecia areata scalp (n=8), and alopecia totalis/universalis scalp (n=8). RNA was extracted with the PAXgene miRNA kit for fixed scalp, the miRNeasy kit for PBMCs, and the RNeasy kit for mouse skin. TCRbeta CDR3 regions were amplified by immunoSEQ multiplex PCR with 35 Vbeta forward and 13 Jbeta reverse primers.

This clone was observed once. There is no known antigen for this receptor. No base quality information exists; no much larger clone differs at one position. Libraries were built with the immunoSEQ multiplex PCR assay. RNA was extracted from all samples and reverse transcribed into cDNA, which served as template for TCR sequencing. First-strand cDNA was synthesized using SuperScript III with a 2:1 mix of oligo-dT and random hexamers. A synthetic immune receptor repertoire was used to measure amplification bias, and any remaining bias was corrected computationally. The source study handled its data this way. Raw reads were preprocessed to remove errors, and CDR3 was defined by IMGT conventions from the conserved cysteine to phenylalanine. Clonality was calculated as 1 minus Shannon entropy normalized by log2 of the number of productive unique TCRs. Scalp TCRbeta sequences were cross-referenced with sorted blood CD4 and CD8 repertoires so that the CD4 or CD8 identity of scalp clones could be inferred. TCRdb carries this immuneACCESS record with in-frame sequences only. Its versions omit some clonotypes, under half of them owing to an unresolved V gene in the studies checked, with the rest unexplained. D and trimming were read from the DNA, whereas the V and J calls and clone size are those reported in that table. For this sample the table gives roughly 32,000 clones, of which 62% were detected only once. The ten biggest clones cover about a sixth of the sample.

Peripheral blood and lesional scalp punch biopsies were obtained from patients with alopecia areata. PBMCs were separated by density centrifugation and stained for CD3, CD4 and CD8, after which CD4+ and CD8+ T cells were sorted on a FACSAria. Untreated alopecia areata patients were recruited as part of a multicenter biomarker study. For several biomarker-study patients, blood CD8+ T cells were further sorted into NKG2D-low and NKG2D-high fractions. Paper-wide results and their limitations: Resident alphabeta T cells in normal human skin are also sequenced, complicating scalp TCR repertoire analysis, unlike mouse skin dominated by gammadelta T cells. Higher clonality and more expanded CD8+ clones were observed in lesional scalp than in normal scalp, particularly in alopecia totalis/universalis, a finding suggestive of antigenic drive. TCR sequences shared between patients were less clear than in mice, possibly partly because of HLA diversity in the patient population.

V is shortened by 4 bases, J by 5 bases, and the region joining them spans 9 bases. The CDR1 and CDR2 encoded by the germline V gene (reference sequence) are LNHNV and YYDKDF. Counted from cysteine to phenylalanine, this CDR3 has 12 amino acids. The sequence is cut down to CDR3 DNA, 36 bases in frame from base 1. Sequenced sample: NKG2D-high CD8+ T cells sorted from blood. Reading the label with the study, this specimen's cell subset or site is: sorted CD8+ NKG2D-high blood T cells. The sequence is built from TRBV15 and TRBJ2-7; the D gene is unclear. The sequence was collected from a human donor with alopecia areata. The DNA sequence reads TGTGCCACCAGCATGGGGTTAAACGAGCAGTACTTC. Its coded protein is CATSMGLNEQYF. Reference TRBV15 and TRBJ2-7 proteins supply the regions before and after the CDR3; the full variable domain is: DAMVIQNPRYQVTQFGKPVTLSCSQTLNHNVMYWYQQKSSQAPKLLFHYYDKDFNNEADTPDNFQSRRPNTSFCFLDIRSPGLGDTAMYLCATSMGLNEQYFGPGTRLTVT.